The rows below give T cell receptor beta chains drawn from one sample of a study of blood T cell repertoires in COVID-19. Assay: immunoSEQ multiplex PCR; the TCRdb copy retains only in-frame clones and omits some. This sample has fewer than 200,000 clones, with approximately 82% found just once. The sample was PBMCs or T cells enriched from blood (not recorded which). These receptors came from a woman aged 50 to 60 who had recovered from COVID-19. The CDR3 runs from the conserved cysteine through the conserved F or W. Fields, in order: V gene, J gene, D gene, clone size, CDR3 protein, CDR3 DNA. A D gene is named only where the DNA matches it firmly. Clone size appears in some rows only: once, few, many, or a class for an expanded clone.

v_gene: TRBV29-1; j_gene: TRBJ2-3; d_gene: .; abundance: .; CDR3aa: CSLGPNTDTQYF; CDR3nt: TGCAGCCTAGGTCCCAACACAGATACGCAGTATTTT
v_gene: TRBV28; j_gene: TRBJ2-1; d_gene: TRBD2; abundance: .; CDR3aa: CASSPPLAGEQFF; CDR3nt: TGTGCCAGCAGCCCTCCTCTAGCGGGCGAGCAGTTCTTC
v_gene: TRBV7-6; j_gene: TRBJ2-3; d_gene: .; abundance: .; CDR3aa: CASSWGSGTDTQYF; CDR3nt: TGTGCCAGCAGCTGGGGCTCGGGCACAGATACGCAGTATTTT
v_gene: TRBV10-1; j_gene: TRBJ2-1; d_gene: TRBD1; abundance: .; CDR3aa: CASSATGGRLNEQFF; CDR3nt: TGCGCCAGCAGTGCGACAGGGGGGCGTCTGAATGAGCAGTTCTTC
v_gene: TRBV7-9; j_gene: TRBJ2-5; d_gene: .; abundance: .; CDR3aa: CASSPRDTQRETQYF; CDR3nt: TGTGCCAGCAGCCCCCGGGATACCCAGCGGGAGACCCAGTACTTC
v_gene: TRBV2; j_gene: TRBJ1-2; d_gene: .; abundance: .; CDR3aa: CASSLQGSYYGYTF; CDR3nt: TGTGCCAGCAGTTTACAGGGATCTTACTATGGCTACACCTTC
v_gene: TRBV5-1; j_gene: TRBJ2-6; d_gene: TRBD2; abundance: .; CDR3aa: CASSLLAGGPSSGANVLTF; CDR3nt: TGCGCCAGCAGCTTACTAGCGGGGGGGCCAAGCTCTGGGGCCAACGTCCTGACTTTC
v_gene: TRBV30; j_gene: TRBJ2-1; d_gene: TRBD2; abundance: .; CDR3aa: CAWGGQGLAGVDGLQFF; CDR3nt: TGTGCCTGGGGGGGCCAGGGGCTAGCGGGAGTAGATGGCCTGCAGTTCTTC
v_gene: TRBV2; j_gene: TRBJ2-3; d_gene: .; abundance: .; CDR3aa: CASSGRTDTQYF; CDR3nt: TGTGCCAGCAGTGGGCGCACAGATACGCAGTATTTT
v_gene: TRBV7-7; j_gene: TRBJ2-2; d_gene: TRBD2; abundance: .; CDR3aa: CASSLLAGGNTGELFF; CDR3nt: TGTGCCAGCAGCCTACTAGCGGGAGGGAACACCGGGGAGCTGTTTTTT
v_gene: TRBV12-3/TRBV12-4; j_gene: TRBJ1-2; d_gene: .; abundance: .; CDR3aa: CASSLRGYGYTF; CDR3nt: TGTGCCAGCAGTTTGCGGGGGTATGGCTACACCTTC
v_gene: TRBV7-9; j_gene: TRBJ1-1; d_gene: .; abundance: .; CDR3aa: CASSYLNTEAFF; CDR3nt: TGTGCCAGCAGTTATTTGAACACTGAAGCTTTCTTT
v_gene: TRBV6-1; j_gene: TRBJ1-2; d_gene: .; abundance: .; CDR3aa: CASSGRGGNYGYTF; CDR3nt: TGTGCCAGCAGTGGCCGGGGGGGAAACTATGGCTACACCTTC
v_gene: TRBV11-3; j_gene: TRBJ1-4; d_gene: .; abundance: .; CDR3aa: CASSLQGNEKLFF; CDR3nt: TGTGCCAGCAGCTTACAGGGGAATGAAAAACTGTTTTTT
v_gene: TRBV7-3; j_gene: TRBJ2-1; d_gene: .; abundance: few; CDR3aa: CASSLMTANEQFF; CDR3nt: TGTGCCAGCAGCTTAATGACAGCCAATGAGCAGTTCTTC
v_gene: TRBV10-2; j_gene: TRBJ2-3; d_gene: .; abundance: .; CDR3aa: CASSPGAGGAGGSLGGTDTQYF; CDR3nt: TGCGCCAGCAGTCCCGGGGCAGGGGGCGCGGGAGGGTCCCTTGGGGGCACAGATACGCAGTATTTT
v_gene: TRBV12-3/TRBV12-4; j_gene: TRBJ2-3; d_gene: .; abundance: .; CDR3aa: CASRRASTDTQYF; CDR3nt: TGTGCCAGCCGTAGAGCTAGCACAGATACGCAGTATTTT
v_gene: TRBV9; j_gene: TRBJ1-5; d_gene: .; abundance: once; CDR3aa: CASSVGVGSNQPQHF; CDR3nt: TGTGCCAGCAGCGTAGGAGTCGGTTCCAATCAGCCCCAGCATTTT
v_gene: TRBV5-8; j_gene: TRBJ2-3; d_gene: TRBD1; abundance: .; CDR3aa: CASSRQGATTDTQYF; CDR3nt: TGTGCCAGCAGCCGACAGGGGGCTACCACAGATACGCAGTATTTT
v_gene: TRBV28; j_gene: TRBJ1-2; d_gene: .; abundance: .; CDR3aa: CASSRGAVGYTF; CDR3nt: TGTGCCAGCAGCCGGGGGGCCGTTGGCTACACCTTC
v_gene: TRBV12-3/TRBV12-4; j_gene: TRBJ1-5; d_gene: .; abundance: .; CDR3aa: CASSFGRMQPQHF; CDR3nt: TGTGCCAGCAGTTTCGGGAGGATGCAGCCCCAGCATTTT
v_gene: TRBV11-2; j_gene: TRBJ2-3; d_gene: TRBD1; abundance: .; CDR3aa: CASRDRADTQYF; CDR3nt: TGTGCCAGCAGGGACAGGGCCGATACGCAGTATTTT
v_gene: TRBV7-2; j_gene: TRBJ2-4; d_gene: .; abundance: .; CDR3aa: CASSPPGTLKNIQYF; CDR3nt: TGTGCCAGCAGCCCCCCCGGGACACTCAAAAACATTCAGTACTTC
v_gene: TRBV7-9; j_gene: TRBJ1-6; d_gene: .; abundance: .; CDR3aa: CASSSQGQRSSYNSPLHF; CDR3nt: TGTGCCAGCAGCTCCCAAGGACAAAGGAGCTCCTATAATTCACCCCTCCACTTT
v_gene: TRBV11-2; j_gene: TRBJ1-1; d_gene: .; abundance: .; CDR3aa: CASSLTLGGAWTEAFF; CDR3nt: TGTGCCAGCAGCTTAACCCTAGGGGGGGCTTGGACTGAAGCTTTCTTT
v_gene: TRBV9; j_gene: TRBJ2-6; d_gene: .; abundance: .; CDR3aa: CASSVGGSGANVLTF; CDR3nt: TGTGCCAGCAGCGTAGGAGGCTCTGGGGCCAACGTCCTGACTTTC
v_gene: TRBV28; j_gene: TRBJ2-3; d_gene: TRBD2; abundance: once; CDR3aa: CASAQAGATDTQYF; CDR3nt: TGTGCCAGCGCACAAGCGGGAGCTACAGATACGCAGTATTTT
v_gene: TRBV5-1; j_gene: TRBJ2-3; d_gene: .; abundance: .; CDR3aa: CASSAGEFHTDTQYF; CDR3nt: TGCGCCAGCAGCGCAGGGGAATTCCACACAGATACGCAGTATTTT
v_gene: TRBV30; j_gene: TRBJ1-1; d_gene: .; abundance: .; CDR3aa: CAWSVQMDTEAFF; CDR3nt: TGTGCCTGGAGTGTACAAATGGACACTGAAGCTTTCTTT
v_gene: TRBV11-3; j_gene: TRBJ1-6; d_gene: .; abundance: .; CDR3aa: CASSFTPGDSPLHF; CDR3nt: TGTGCCAGCAGCTTCACCCCGGGGGATTCACCCCTCCACTTT
v_gene: TRBV7-9; j_gene: TRBJ2-1; d_gene: TRBD2; abundance: few; CDR3aa: CASSSRTSGYYNEQFF; CDR3nt: TGTGCCAGCAGCTCCCGGACTAGCGGATACTACAATGAGCAGTTCTTC
v_gene: TRBV9; j_gene: TRBJ1-4; d_gene: .; abundance: .; CDR3aa: CASSTQGTNEKLFF; CDR3nt: TGTGCCAGCAGCACACAGGGCACTAATGAAAAACTGTTTTTT
v_gene: TRBV15; j_gene: TRBJ1-5; d_gene: .; abundance: .; CDR3aa: CATSLKQGSQPQHF; CDR3nt: TGTGCCACCAGTTTGAAGCAGGGGAGTCAGCCCCAGCATTTT
v_gene: TRBV5-1; j_gene: TRBJ2-2; d_gene: TRBD1; abundance: few; CDR3aa: CASSAGQGKGTGELFF; CDR3nt: TGCGCCAGCAGCGCGGGACAGGGGAAAGGGACCGGGGAGCTGTTTTTT
v_gene: TRBV6-5; j_gene: TRBJ2-5; d_gene: TRBD2; abundance: .; CDR3aa: CASATRTSGRQYF; CDR3nt: TGTGCCAGCGCAACCCGGACTAGCGGGAGGCAGTACTTC
v_gene: TRBV7-2; j_gene: TRBJ1-6; d_gene: .; abundance: .; CDR3aa: CASWGGWDSPLHF; CDR3nt: TGTGCCAGCTGGGGGGGTTGGGATTCACCCCTCCACTTT
v_gene: TRBV18; j_gene: TRBJ1-1; d_gene: .; abundance: many; CDR3aa: CASSPGSTDTEAFF; CDR3nt: TGTGCCAGCTCACCTGGTTCAACAGACACTGAAGCTTTCTTT
v_gene: TRBV2; j_gene: TRBJ1-5; d_gene: .; abundance: .; CDR3aa: CASKQSNQPQHF; CDR3nt: TGTGCCAGCAAACAGAGCAATCAGCCCCAGCATTTT
v_gene: TRBV5-5; j_gene: TRBJ1-6; d_gene: .; abundance: .; CDR3aa: CASSLAGRGVSPLHF; CDR3nt: TGTGCCAGCAGCTTGGCTGGCAGGGGTGTTTCACCCCTTCACTTT
v_gene: TRBV18; j_gene: TRBJ2-5; d_gene: TRBD1; abundance: .; CDR3aa: CASQGDQGAPETQYF; CDR3nt: TGTGCCAGCCAGGGGGACCAGGGGGCCCCAGAGACCCAGTACTTC
v_gene: TRBV4-1; j_gene: TRBJ2-1; d_gene: .; abundance: .; CDR3aa: CASSHIADSRNEQFF; CDR3nt: TGCGCCAGCAGCCATATTGCGGACAGTAGGAATGAGCAGTTCTTC
v_gene: TRBV7-8; j_gene: TRBJ2-5; d_gene: TRBD1; abundance: .; CDR3aa: CASSLLRGRPETQYF; CDR3nt: TGTGCCAGCAGCTTATTAAGGGGGCGCCCCGAGACCCAGTACTTC
v_gene: TRBV30; j_gene: TRBJ2-3; d_gene: TRBD2; abundance: once; CDR3aa: CAWSVLGLAGTDTQYF; CDR3nt: TGTGCCTGGAGTGTATTGGGACTAGCTGGGACAGATACGCAGTATTTT
v_gene: TRBV18; j_gene: TRBJ1-5; d_gene: .; abundance: .; CDR3aa: CASSPGADQPQHF; CDR3nt: TGTGCCAGCTCCCCAGGGGCGGATCAGCCCCAGCATTTT
v_gene: TRBV19; j_gene: TRBJ1-2; d_gene: TRBD1; abundance: .; CDR3aa: CASSWGQGGNYGYTF; CDR3nt: TGTGCCAGTAGTTGGGGACAGGGAGGTAACTATGGCTACACCTTC
v_gene: TRBV12-5; j_gene: TRBJ1-4; d_gene: TRBD1; abundance: .; CDR3aa: CASGLPDQGESEKLFF; CDR3nt: TGTGCTAGTGGTTTGCCCGACCAGGGGGAGAGTGAAAAACTGTTTTTT
v_gene: TRBV27; j_gene: TRBJ1-1; d_gene: .; abundance: .; CDR3aa: CASRVGTKGAEAFF; CDR3nt: TGTGCCAGCAGAGTAGGGACAAAAGGGGCTGAAGCTTTCTTT
v_gene: TRBV4-1; j_gene: TRBJ2-2; d_gene: TRBD1; abundance: .; CDR3aa: CASSGLRQGDTGELFF; CDR3nt: TGCGCCAGCAGCGGGCTGAGACAGGGTGACACCGGGGAGCTGTTTTTT
v_gene: TRBV21-1; j_gene: TRBJ1-3; d_gene: .; abundance: .; CDR3aa: CCQGPSGNTIYF; CDR3nt: TGTTGTCAGGGCCCCTCTGGAAACACCATATATTTT
v_gene: TRBV28; j_gene: TRBJ1-1; d_gene: .; abundance: .; CDR3aa: CASVTAPLEAFF; CDR3nt: TGTGCCAGCGTGACAGCGCCGCTTGAAGCTTTCTTT
v_gene: TRBV2; j_gene: TRBJ1-1; d_gene: .; abundance: .; CDR3aa: CASSGQENTEAFF; CDR3nt: TGTGCCAGCAGTGGACAGGAGAACACTGAAGCTTTCTTT
v_gene: TRBV7-7; j_gene: TRBJ1-3; d_gene: .; abundance: .; CDR3aa: CASSQDSSGNTIYF; CDR3nt: TGTGCCAGCAGCCAGGACAGCTCTGGAAACACCATATATTTT
v_gene: TRBV3-1/TRBV3-2; j_gene: TRBJ1-2; d_gene: .; abundance: .; CDR3aa: CASTLSKPGANYGYTF; CDR3nt: TGTGCCAGCACCTTGTCAAAACCCGGGGCTAACTATGGCTACACCTTC
v_gene: TRBV27; j_gene: TRBJ1-2; d_gene: .; abundance: .; CDR3aa: CASSLRGVGGYTF; CDR3nt: TGTGCCAGCAGTTTACGGGGGGTGGGTGGCTACACCTTC
v_gene: TRBV6-1; j_gene: TRBJ2-2; d_gene: .; abundance: .; CDR3aa: CASSEARGWAGELFF; CDR3nt: TGTGCCAGCAGTGAAGCGCGAGGTTGGGCCGGGGAGCTGTTTTTT
v_gene: TRBV2; j_gene: TRBJ2-5; d_gene: TRBD2; abundance: .; CDR3aa: CASSGLAEETQYF; CDR3nt: TGTGCCAGCAGTGGGCTAGCGGAAGAGACCCAGTACTTC
v_gene: TRBV3-1/TRBV3-2; j_gene: TRBJ1-4; d_gene: .; abundance: .; CDR3aa: CASSPLGGKKLFF; CDR3nt: TGTGCCAGCAGCCCTCTCGGGGGGAAAAAACTGTTTTTT
v_gene: TRBV28; j_gene: TRBJ1-5; d_gene: TRBD1; abundance: .; CDR3aa: CASRGQGYQPQHF; CDR3nt: TGTGCCAGCAGGGGACAGGGCTATCAGCCCCAGCATTTT
v_gene: TRBV18; j_gene: TRBJ2-3; d_gene: .; abundance: .; CDR3aa: CASSLTGDTQYF; CDR3nt: TGTGCCAGCTCCCTGACGGGAGATACGCAGTATTTT
v_gene: TRBV5-1; j_gene: TRBJ1-2; d_gene: .; abundance: .; CDR3aa: CASSLAGNGYTF; CDR3nt: TGCGCCAGCAGCTTGGCCGGGAATGGCTACACCTTC